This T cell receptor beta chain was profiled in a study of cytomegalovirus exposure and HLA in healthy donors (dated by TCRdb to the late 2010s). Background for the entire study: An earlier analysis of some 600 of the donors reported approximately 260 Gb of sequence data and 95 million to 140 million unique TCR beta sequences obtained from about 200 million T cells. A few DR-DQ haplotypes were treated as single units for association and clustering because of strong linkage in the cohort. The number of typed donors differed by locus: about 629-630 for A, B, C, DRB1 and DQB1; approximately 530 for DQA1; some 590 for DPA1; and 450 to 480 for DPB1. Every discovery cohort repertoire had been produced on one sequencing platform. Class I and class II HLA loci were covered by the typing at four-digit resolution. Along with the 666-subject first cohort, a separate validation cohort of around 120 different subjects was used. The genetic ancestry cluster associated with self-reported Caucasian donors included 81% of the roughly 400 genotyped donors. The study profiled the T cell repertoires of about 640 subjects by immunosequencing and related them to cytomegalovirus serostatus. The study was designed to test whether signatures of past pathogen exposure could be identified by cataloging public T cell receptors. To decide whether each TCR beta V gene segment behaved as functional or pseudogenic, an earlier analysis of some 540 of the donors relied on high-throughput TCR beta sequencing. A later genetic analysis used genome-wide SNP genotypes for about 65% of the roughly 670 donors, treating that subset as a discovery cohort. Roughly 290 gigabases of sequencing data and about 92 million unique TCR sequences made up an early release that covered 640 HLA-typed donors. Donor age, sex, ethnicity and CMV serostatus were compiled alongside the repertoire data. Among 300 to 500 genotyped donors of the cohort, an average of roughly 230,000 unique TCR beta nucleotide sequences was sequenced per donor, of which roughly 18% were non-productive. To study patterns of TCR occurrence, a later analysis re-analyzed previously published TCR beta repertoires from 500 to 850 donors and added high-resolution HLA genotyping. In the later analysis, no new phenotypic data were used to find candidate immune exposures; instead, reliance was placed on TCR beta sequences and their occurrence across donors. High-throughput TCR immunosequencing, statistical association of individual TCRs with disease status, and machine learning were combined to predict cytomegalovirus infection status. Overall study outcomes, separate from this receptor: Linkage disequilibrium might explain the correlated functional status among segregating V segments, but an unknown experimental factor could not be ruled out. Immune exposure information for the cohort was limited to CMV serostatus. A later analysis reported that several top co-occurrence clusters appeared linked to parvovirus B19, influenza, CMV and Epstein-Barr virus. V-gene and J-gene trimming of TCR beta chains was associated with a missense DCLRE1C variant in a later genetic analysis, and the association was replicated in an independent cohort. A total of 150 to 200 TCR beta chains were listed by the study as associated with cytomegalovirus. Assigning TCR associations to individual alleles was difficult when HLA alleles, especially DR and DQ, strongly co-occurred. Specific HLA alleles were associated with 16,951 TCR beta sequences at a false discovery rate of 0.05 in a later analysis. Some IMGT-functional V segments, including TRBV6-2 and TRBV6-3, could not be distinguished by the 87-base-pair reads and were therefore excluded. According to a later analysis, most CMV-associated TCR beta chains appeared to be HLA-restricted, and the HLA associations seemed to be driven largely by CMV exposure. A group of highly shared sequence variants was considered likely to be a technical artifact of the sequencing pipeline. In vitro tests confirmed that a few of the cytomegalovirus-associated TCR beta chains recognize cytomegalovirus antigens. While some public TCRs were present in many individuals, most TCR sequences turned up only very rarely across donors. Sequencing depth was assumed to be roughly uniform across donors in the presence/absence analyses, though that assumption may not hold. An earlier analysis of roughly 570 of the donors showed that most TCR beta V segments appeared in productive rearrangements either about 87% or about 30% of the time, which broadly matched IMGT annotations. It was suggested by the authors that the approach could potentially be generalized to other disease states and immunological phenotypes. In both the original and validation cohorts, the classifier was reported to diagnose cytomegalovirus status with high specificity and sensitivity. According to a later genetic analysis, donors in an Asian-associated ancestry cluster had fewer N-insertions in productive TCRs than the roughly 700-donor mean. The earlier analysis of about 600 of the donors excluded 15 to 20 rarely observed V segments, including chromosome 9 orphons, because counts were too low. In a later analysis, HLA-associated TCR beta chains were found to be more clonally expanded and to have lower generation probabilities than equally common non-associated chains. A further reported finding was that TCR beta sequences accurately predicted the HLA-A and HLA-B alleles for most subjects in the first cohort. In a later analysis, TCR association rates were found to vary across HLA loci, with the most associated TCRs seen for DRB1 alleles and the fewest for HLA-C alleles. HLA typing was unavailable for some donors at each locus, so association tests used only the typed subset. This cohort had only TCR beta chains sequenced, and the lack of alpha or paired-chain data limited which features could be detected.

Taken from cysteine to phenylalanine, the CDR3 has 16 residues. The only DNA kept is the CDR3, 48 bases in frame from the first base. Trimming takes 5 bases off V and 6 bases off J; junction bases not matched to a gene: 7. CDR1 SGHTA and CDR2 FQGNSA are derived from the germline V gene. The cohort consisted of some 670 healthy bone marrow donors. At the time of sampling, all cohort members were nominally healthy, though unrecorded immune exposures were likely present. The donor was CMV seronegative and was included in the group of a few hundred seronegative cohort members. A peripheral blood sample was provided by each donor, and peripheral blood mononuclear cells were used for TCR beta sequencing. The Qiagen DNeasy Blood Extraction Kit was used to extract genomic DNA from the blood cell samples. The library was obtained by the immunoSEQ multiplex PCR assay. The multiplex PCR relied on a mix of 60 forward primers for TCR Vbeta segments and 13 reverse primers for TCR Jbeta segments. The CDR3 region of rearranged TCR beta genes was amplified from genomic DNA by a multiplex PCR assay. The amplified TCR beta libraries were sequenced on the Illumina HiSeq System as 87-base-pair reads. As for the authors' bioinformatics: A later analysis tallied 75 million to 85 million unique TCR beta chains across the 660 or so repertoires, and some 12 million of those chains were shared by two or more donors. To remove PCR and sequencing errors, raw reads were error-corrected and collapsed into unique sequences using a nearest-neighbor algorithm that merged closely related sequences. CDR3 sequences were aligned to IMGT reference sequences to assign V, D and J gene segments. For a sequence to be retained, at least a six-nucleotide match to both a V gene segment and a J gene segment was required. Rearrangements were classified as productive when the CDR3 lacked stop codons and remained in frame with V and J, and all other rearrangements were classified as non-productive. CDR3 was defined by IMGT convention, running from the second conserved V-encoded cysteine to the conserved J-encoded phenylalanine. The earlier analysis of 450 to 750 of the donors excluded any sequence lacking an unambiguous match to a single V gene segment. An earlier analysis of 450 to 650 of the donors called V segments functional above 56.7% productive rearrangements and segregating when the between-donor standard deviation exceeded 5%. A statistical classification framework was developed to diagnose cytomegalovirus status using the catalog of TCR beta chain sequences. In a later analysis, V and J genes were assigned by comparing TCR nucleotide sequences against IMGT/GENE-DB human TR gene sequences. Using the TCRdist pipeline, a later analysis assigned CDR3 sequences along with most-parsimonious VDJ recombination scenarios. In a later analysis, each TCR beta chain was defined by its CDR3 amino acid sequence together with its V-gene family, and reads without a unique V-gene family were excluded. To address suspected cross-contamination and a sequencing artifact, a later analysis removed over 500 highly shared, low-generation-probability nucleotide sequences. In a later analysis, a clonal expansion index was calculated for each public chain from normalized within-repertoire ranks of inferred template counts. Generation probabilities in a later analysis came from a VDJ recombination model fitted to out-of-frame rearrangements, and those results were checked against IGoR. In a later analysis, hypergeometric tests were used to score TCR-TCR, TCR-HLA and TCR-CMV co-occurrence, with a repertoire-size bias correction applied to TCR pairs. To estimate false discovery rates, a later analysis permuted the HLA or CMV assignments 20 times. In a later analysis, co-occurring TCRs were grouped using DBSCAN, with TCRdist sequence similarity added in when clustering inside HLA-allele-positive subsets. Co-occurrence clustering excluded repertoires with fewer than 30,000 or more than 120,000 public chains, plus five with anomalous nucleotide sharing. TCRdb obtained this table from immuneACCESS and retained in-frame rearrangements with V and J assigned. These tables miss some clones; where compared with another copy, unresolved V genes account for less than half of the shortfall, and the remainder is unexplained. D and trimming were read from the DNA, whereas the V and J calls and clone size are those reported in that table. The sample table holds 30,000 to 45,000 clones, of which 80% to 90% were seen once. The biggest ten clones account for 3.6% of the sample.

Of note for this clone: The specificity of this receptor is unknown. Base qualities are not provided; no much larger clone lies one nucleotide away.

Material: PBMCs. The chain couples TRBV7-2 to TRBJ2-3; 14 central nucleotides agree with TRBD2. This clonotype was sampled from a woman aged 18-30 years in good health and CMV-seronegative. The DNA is TGTGCCAGCAGCGCGCGACTAGCGGGAGGGATGGATACGCAGTATTTT. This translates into CASSARLAGGMDTQYF.